A selection of T cell receptor beta chains follows, all from one sample in a study of blood T cells in healthy people across ages. Each CDR3 protein gets one entry after TCRdb re-called the 5' RACE reads with MiXCR. The sample has some 1.5 million distinct CDR3 sequences; 25% to 30% are singletons. Sequencing used blood. Receptors were obtained from a woman aged 25 to 39 in good health. The CDR3 runs from the conserved cysteine through the conserved F or W. A D gene is named only where the DNA matches it firmly. Clone size is given for some rows only: seen once, a few or many times, or a class if the clone is expanded.

j_call v_call clone_size d_call cdr3_aa cdr3_nt
TRBJ2-1 TRBV20-1 few - CSSSLRGSYNEQFF TGCAGTTCATCTCTAAGAGGTTCCTACAATGAGCAGTTCTTC
TRBJ1-3 TRBV15 few - CATSRSNPGLPNTIYF TGTGCCACCAGCAGATCAAATCCGGGACTTCCAAACACCATATATTTT
TRBJ1-1 TRBV5-5 - - CASSSRAATGNTEAFF TGTGCCAGCAGCTCTCGCGCCGCGACAGGGAACACTGAAGCTTTCTTT
TRBJ2-3 TRBV2 few TRBD2 CASSEPGLAGSTDTQYF TGTGCCAGCAGTGAACCTGGACTAGCGGGGAGCACAGATACGCAGTATTTT
TRBJ2-3 TRBV5-1 - - CASSGTGTPDTQYF TGCGCCAGCAGCGGGACCGGGACACCGGATACGCAGTATTTT
TRBJ2-5 TRBV7-9 - TRBD1 CASTAGQGATRQETQYF TGTGCCAGCACCGCCGGGCAGGGGGCCACCCGACAAGAGACCCAGTACTTC
TRBJ1-5 TRBV30 - - CAWSSQGQVYYSNQPQHF TGTGCCTGGAGTTCACAGGGCCAGGTATACTATAGCAATCAGCCCCAGCATTTT
TRBJ2-7 TRBV20-1 many - CSARDSRTKPNEQYF TGCAGTGCTAGAGATAGTCGGACCAAACCTAACGAGCAGTACTTC
TRBJ2-7 TRBV29-1 many TRBD2 CSAASEAGVPYEQYF TGCAGCGCTGCTTCTGAAGCGGGAGTACCGTACGAGCAGTACTTC
TRBJ1-4 TRBV6-6 - TRBD1 CASRFTGARANEKLFF TGTGCCAGCAGGTTCACAGGGGCGAGGGCTAATGAAAAACTGTTTTTT
TRBJ1-5 TRBV7-2 many - CASSLVGENQPQHF TGTGCCAGCAGCTTAGTGGGTGAGAATCAGCCCCAGCATTTT
TRBJ2-7 TRBV19 - TRBD2 CASSISGGPYMEQYF TGTGCCAGTAGTATTTCGGGAGGGCCCTACATGGAGCAGTACTTC
TRBJ2-7 TRBV27 - - CASSLGWGIYEQYF TGTGCCAGCAGTTTAGGATGGGGAATCTACGAGCAGTACTTC
TRBJ1-5 TRBV7-2 few - CASSFELGQPQHF TGTGCCAGCAGCTTCGAACTAGGTCAGCCCCAGCATTTT
TRBJ1-2 TRBV3-1 few - CASSQARTVYGYTF TGTGCCAGCAGCCAAGCGCGGACAGTCTATGGCTACACCTTC
TRBJ1-6 TRBV5-1 - TRBD1 CASGWGSPTGNSPLHF TGCGCCAGCGGCTGGGGGTCCCCGACAGGGAATTCACCCCTCCACTTT
TRBJ2-7 TRBV5-1 few - CASSLGQNPYEQYF TGCGCCAGCAGCTTGGGACAAAACCCCTACGAGCAGTACTTC
TRBJ1-2 TRBV29-1 - - CSVRLGEGKDYTF TGCAGCGTCCGCCTAGGAGAGGGGAAGGACTACACCTTC
TRBJ2-3 TRBV27 few TRBD2 CASSSWGGTSDTQYF TGTGCCAGCAGTTCTTGGGGGGGAACCTCCGATACGCAGTATTTT
TRBJ2-3 TRBV7-6 many TRBD2 CASSSRGGTTDTQYF TGTGCCAGCAGCAGCCGCGGGGGGACCACAGATACGCAGTATTTT
TRBJ1-5 TRBV25-1 few - CVNAVTTPQHF TGTGTCAATGCGGTTACGACGCCCCAGCATTTT
TRBJ1-6 TRBV7-6 - TRBD1 CPSSLSPGQRDSPLHF TGTCCCAGCAGCTTAAGTCCGGGACAGAGGGATTCACCCCTCCACTTT
TRBJ1-2 TRBV20-1 many - CSAPGRKERGYTF TGCAGTGCTCCGGGACGTAAGGAGAGAGGCTACACCTTC
TRBJ2-2 TRBV13 - TRBD2 CASSAERGGTGELFF TGTGCCAGCAGCGCGGAGCGGGGTGGCACCGGGGAGCTGTTTTTT
TRBJ2-7 TRBV20-1 many TRBD2 CSAGGTSEAYYEQYF TGCAGTGCTGGAGGGACTAGCGAGGCCTACTACGAGCAGTACTTC
TRBJ2-1 TRBV10-3 few TRBD1 CAISEAGGSPGEQFF TGTGCCATCAGTGAGGCAGGGGGCTCCCCGGGTGAGCAGTTCTTC
TRBJ2-7 TRBV7-2 few - CASRPAAGAQYF TGTGCCAGCCGCCCGGCCGCGGGGGCCCAGTACTTC
TRBJ2-7 TRBV20-1 - TRBD2 CSAHSSGGAYEQYF TGCAGTGCTCACTCTAGCGGGGGGGCCTACGAGCAGTACTTC
TRBJ2-7 TRBV11-2 - - CASSLEIGGEQYF TGTGCCAGCAGCTTAGAGATCGGTGGGGAGCAGTACTTC
TRBJ2-5 TRBV12-3/TRBV12-4 - TRBD1 CASSFGGQGAQETQYF TGTGCCAGCAGTTTTGGGGGGCAGGGGGCCCAAGAGACCCAGTACTTC
TRBJ2-7 TRBV29-1 - - CSARRVTVPYEQYF TGCAGCGCACGGAGGGTAACGGTACCCTACGAGCAGTACTTC
TRBJ2-7 TRBV6-2/TRBV6-3 - - CASSQTSSEQYF TGTGCCAGCAGCCAGACTAGTTCCGAGCAGTACTTC
TRBJ2-5 TRBV29-1 - - CSVVGTDSKTQYF TGCAGCGTTGTGGGCACCGACAGCAAGACCCAGTACTTC
TRBJ1-2 TRBV28 - TRBD1 CASRSTGTGYGYTF TGTGCCAGCAGGTCGACCGGGACAGGTTATGGCTACACCTTC
TRBJ1-1 TRBV12-3/TRBV12-4 - - CASTLRGTNTEAFF TGTGCCAGCACCCTGCGGGGGACTAATACTGAAGCTTTCTTT
TRBJ2-1 TRBV7-2 few TRBD2 CASSLLSLAGFANEQFF TGTGCCAGCAGCCTTTTGAGCCTAGCGGGATTTGCGAATGAGCAGTTCTTC
TRBJ2-5 TRBV7-2 - TRBD2 CASSLDGGTSGKTQYF TGTGCCAGCAGCTTAGACGGCGGGACTAGCGGAAAGACCCAGTACTTC
TRBJ2-4 TRBV7-9 few TRBD2 CASSSPGLAGTQQYF TGTGCCAGCAGCTCCCCAGGACTAGCGGGCACCCAGCAGTACTTC
TRBJ2-1 TRBV7-2 - - CASSLATPNNEQFF TGTGCCAGCAGCTTAGCGACGCCAAACAATGAGCAGTTCTTC
TRBJ1-4 TRBV6-1 few - CASSEAGTDEKLFF TGTGCCAGCAGTGAAGCGGGGACTGATGAAAAACTGTTTTTT
TRBJ2-1 TRBV5-1 few TRBD2 CASSTIAGGRYNEQFF TGCGCCAGCAGCACTATAGCGGGAGGGCGATACAATGAGCAGTTCTTC
TRBJ1-2 TRBV14 few - CASSQEPGGMAYTF TGTGCCAGCAGCCAAGAGCCCGGGGGGATGGCTTACACCTTC
TRBJ2-3 TRBV5-1 few TRBD1 CASSAGTDTDTQYF TGCGCCAGCAGCGCCGGGACAGACACAGATACGCAGTATTTT
TRBJ2-7 TRBV7-6 few TRBD2 CASSLAHPMAGGRSYEQYF TGTGCCAGCAGCTTAGCCCATCCCATGGCGGGGGGGCGGTCCTACGAGCAGTACTTC
TRBJ1-2 TRBV28 - - CASSSPGALGYTF TGTGCCAGCAGTTCCCCGGGGGCGCTTGGCTACACCTTC
TRBJ2-4 TRBV5-1 - TRBD2 CASSRGDGDIQYF TGCGCCAGCAGCCGGGGGGATGGGGACATTCAGTACTTC
TRBJ2-3 TRBV7-2 many - CASSLDAQGQYF TGTGCCAGCAGCTTAGATGCCCAAGGGCAGTATTTT
TRBJ1-4 TRBV20-1 - TRBD1 CSARVMRGQGATNEKLFF TGCAGTGCTAGAGTAATGCGAGGACAGGGCGCAACTAATGAAAAACTGTTTTTT